This T cell receptor (beta chain) comes out of a study of cytotoxic CD8 clonotypes in ibrutinib-treated CLL. TCR beta libraries used 1.5 to 2 micrograms of DNA from cryopreserved PBMCs. This table comes from immunoSEQ multiplex PCR, and its TCRdb copy is limited to in-frame clones, with some not included. The sample carries roughly 330,000 clones, around 66% recorded once. Trimming shortened V by 5 bases and J by 1 base, and 11 bases separated the two germline ends. CDR1 and CDR2 (germline): SGHVS, FQNEAQ. The CDR3 loop spans 14 amino acids. This clonotype was sampled from a human donor with chronic lymphocytic leukemia. V usage is TRBV7-8 and J usage is TRBJ2-5, with D tentatively TRBD1 (6 bases). The sequencing here drew on PBMCs, taken after 36 months of ibrutinib treatment. CDR3: CASSVGTTQETQYF. DNA for the CDR3: TGTGCCAGCAGCGTCGGGACAACCCAAGAGACCCAGTACTTC.